This TCR beta chain emerged from a study of T cell responses to AZD1222 COVID-19 vaccine. Study-wide results and limits: Repertoires were obtained solely post-peak T cell response. Unmutated variant regions reportedly attract nearly half of all spike-specific TCRs.

Concerning this clone itself: No antigen is known for it.

Libraries were prepared by immunoSEQ multiplex PCR; TCRdb keeps only in-frame clonotypes and omits some of them. The repertoire has under 150,000 clones, around 90% of them found once; the top ten carry 1.5% to 2%. In germline, CDR1 is ENHRY, CDR2 SYGVKD. The CDR3 length is 16 residues. The J segment lost 7 bases and the V segment lost 2 bases, leaving 10 bases of the junction unmatched. The sample was peripheral blood, taken 28 days after the second AZD1222 dose. The genes are TRBV10-3 and TRBJ2-5; 10 bases fit TRBD2. This TCR came from an adult who received the AZD1222 COVID-19 vaccine. CDR3 DNA: TGTGCCATCAGTGAGAGGACTAGCGGACAGGCGGGGACCCAGTACTTC. It yields the protein CAISERTSGQAGTQYF.